This T cell receptor beta chain was sequenced for a study of blood T cell repertoires in COVID-19. Only in-frame clones appear in the TCRdb table, and some are missing; sequencing was by immunoSEQ multiplex PCR. The repertoire consists of about 210,000 clones, with about 82% occurring once and the leading ten covering around 2.5%. The germline V gene encodes CDR1 SNHLY and CDR2 FYNNEI. The CDR3 length is 15 residues. Trimming took 6 bases from V and 5 from J; bases not matched to a gene: 10. This receptor was taken from a woman in her sixties or seventies with COVID-19, enrolled during active disease. The V gene is TRBV2, the J gene TRBJ1-5, with 7 bases fitting TRBD1. The sample consisted of peripheral blood. The CDR3 bases are TGTGCCAGCAGGGAGACAGGGACTGAGCATCAGCCCCAGCATTTT. This translates into CASRETGTEHQPQHF. The full variable domain, its missing parts supplied by reference TRBV2 and TRBJ1-5, is EPEVTQTPSHQVTQMGQEVILRCVPISNHLYFYWYRQILGQKVEFLVSFYNNEISEKSEIFDDQFSVERPDGSNFTLKIRSTKLEDSAMYFCASRETGTEHQPQHFGDGTRLSIL.